A single sample gave rise to the 31 T cell receptor beta chains below, sequenced in a study of T cell changes during pregnancy in multiple sclerosis. This table comes from immunoSEQ multiplex PCR, and its TCRdb copy is limited to in-frame clones, with some not included. The repertoire holds around 19,000 clones, 88% seen once, with under 9% in the top ten. Sequences were derived from CD8+ T cells from peripheral blood mononuclear cells, sampled in the third trimester of pregnancy. The receptors were sampled from a female donor in good health, enrolled as a control in a pregnancy study.

The chain uses TRBV27 and TRBJ1-1; the D gene is possibly TRBD1 (5 bases). The CDR3 is 15 residues long. The V end lost 0 bases, the J end lost 4 bases, and 12 bases lay between the germline ends. CDR1 is MNHEY and CDR2 is SMNVEV in the germline V gene (reference sequence). Here the CDR3 reads CASSLSGGAGTEAFF. CDR3 nucleotide sequence: TGTGCCAGCAGTTTATCGGGAGGGGCCGGCACTGAAGCTTTCTTT.

The rearrangement uses TRBV4-1 and TRBJ2-2; TRBD1 matches at 8 bases. Trimming at V came to 4 bases and at J to 0 bases, leaving 7 bases not matched to a gene. This CDR3 comprises 17 residues. The germline CDR1 and CDR2 sequences are MGHRA and YSYEKL. The CDR3 spells CASSPRVDRANTGELFF. CDR3 in DNA: TGCGCCAGCAGCCCGCGGGTGGACAGGGCGAACACCGGGGAGCTGTTTTTT.

The chain joins TRBV30 to TRBJ1-1, with D possibly matching TRBD1 (6 bases). The CDR3 is 16 residues long. The V and J ends lost 4 bases and 0 bases respectively, with 18 bases between them. CDR1 is GTSNPN, CDR2 SVGIG, per germline (reference sequence). CDR3: CAWMGGDKTMNTEAFF. The DNA of the CDR3 is TGTGCCTGGATGGGGGGGGACAAAACGATGAACACTGAAGCTTTCTTT. Based on the CDR3 plus reference TRBV30 and TRBJ1-1, the full variable domain is SQTIHQWPATLVQPVGSPLSLECTVEGTSNPNLYWYRQAAGRGLQLLFYSVGIGQISSEVPQNLSASRPQDRQFILSSKKLLLSDSGFYLCAWMGGDKTMNTEAFFGQGTRLTVV.

The chain joins TRBV6-5 to TRBJ2-1; perhaps TRBD2 as D (6 bases). CDR1 and CDR2 (germline): MNHEY, SVGAGI. The CDR3 length is 15 residues. The V gene lost 6 bases and the J gene lost 4 bases, with 16 bases spanning the gap. The chain's CDR3 is CASRAYGTLYNEQFF. The CDR3, as DNA: TGTGCCAGCAGAGCCTACGGGACTCTTTACAATGAGCAGTTCTTC.

The chain is built from TRBV29-1 and TRBJ2-3, with TRBD2 matching 7 bases. Germline loops: CDR1 SQVTM, CDR2 ANQGSEA. The length of the CDR3 is 15 residues. With 5 bases clipped from V and 4 bases from J, the junction kept 12 bases outside the gene matches. In nucleotides, the CDR3 is TGCAGCGTTTTCGGCTTCCTAGCGGAGGCAGATACGCAGTATTTT. Translating gives CSVFGFLAEADTQYF.

In the case of this clone: Other DNA sequences within the sample encode an identical CDR3. V and J are TRBV19 and TRBJ1-1; the match to TRBD1 covers 10 bases. V trimming: 9 bases; J trimming: 5 bases; junction bases outside the gene matches: 3. CDR1 and CDR2 (germline): LNHDA, SQIVND (reference sequence). This CDR3 region has 12 residues. CDR3 DNA: TGTGCCAGCAAGGGACAGGGGACTGAAGCTTTCTTT. It is translated as CASKGQGTEAFF.

The chain combines TRBV2 with TRBJ2-7; D may be TRBD1 (6 bases). V was shortened by 2 bases and J by 4 bases, with 12 bases between the two germline ends. CDR1 SNHLY and CDR2 FYNNEI come from the germline V gene. This CDR3 contains 14 residues. The CDR3 loop is CASSEPPGAYEQYF. Here the CDR3 DNA reads TGTGCCAGCAGTGAACCGCCAGGGGCGTACGAGCAGTACTTC.

The chain combines TRBV7-9 with TRBJ2-1; 9 nucleotides agree with TRBD2. This CDR3 comprises 14 residues. Germline V gene data show CDR1 as SEHNR and CDR2 as FQNEAQ (reference sequence). J lost 9 bases, V lost 3 bases, and 6 bases had no gene match. The CDR3 is CASSFSGSKGEQFF. CDR3 nucleotide sequence: TGTGCCAGCAGCTTTAGCGGGAGCAAGGGTGAGCAGTTCTTC.

V and J are TRBV28 and TRBJ2-5; a weak D match, TRBD2 (6 bases). Looked up from germline, CDR1 is MDHEN and CDR2 is SYDVKM. The CDR3 runs to 16 residues. V was cut by 4 bases and J by 4 bases, with 19 bases left in between. The DNA of the CDR3 is TGTGCCAGCAGTTCCCTTTCGGGGGTCAGCGGAGAGACCCAGTACTTC. Amino acid sequence: CASSSLSGVSGETQYF.

The J gene is TRBJ2-7, the V gene TRBV7-9, with 10 bases lining up with TRBD2. Trimming at V came to 3 bases and at J to 6 bases, leaving 5 bases not matched to a gene. The CDR3 has 14 amino acids. CDR1 and CDR2 from the germline V gene are SEHNR and FQNEAQ (reference sequence). This chain's CDR3 is CASSFGTSVGEQYF. The CDR3 region has the DNA TGTGCCAGCAGCTTCGGGACTAGCGTCGGCGAGCAGTACTTC.

The chain uses TRBV7-8 and TRBJ2-3; 8 nucleotides agree with TRBD2. The ends lost 4 bases at V and 1 base at J; junction bases unmatched: 4. Germline CDR1 reads SGHVS; CDR2 reads FQNEAQ. The CDR3 is 15 residues long. CDR3 nucleotide sequence: TGTGCCAGCAGCTGGAGCGGGGGCCGCACAGATACGCAGTATTTT. Residues: CASSWSGGRTDTQYF. Looking up the rest from reference TRBV7-8 and TRBJ2-3 gives the full variable domain: GAGVSQSPRYKVAKRGQDVALRCDPISGHVSLFWYQQALGQGPEFLTYFQNEAQLDKSGLPSDRFFAERPEGSVSTLKIQRTQQEDSAVYLCASSWSGGRTDTQYFGPGTRLTVL.

This clone was seen more than once but under ten times. This chain links TRBV7-9 with TRBJ2-3, with 10 nucleotides matching TRBD2. CDR3 size: 17 residues. V was clipped by 5 bases and J by 6 bases; unmatched bases: 14. Per the germline V gene, CDR1 is SEHNR and CDR2 is FQNEAQ (reference sequence). DNA for the CDR3: TGTGCCAGCAGCCCGACGGTGAGCGGGGGGGCAACTGATACGCAGTATTTT. Its translation: CASSPTVSGGATDTQYF.

The V and J genes are TRBV7-9 and TRBJ2-7; D gene ambiguous. The germline V and J ends were trimmed by 5 bases and 4 bases, with 6 bases remaining between them. CDR1 is SEHNR and CDR2 is FQNEAQ in the germline V gene (reference sequence). There are 11 residues in the CDR3. CDR3: CASSVQYEQYF. CDR3 in DNA: TGTGCCAGCAGCGTCCAATACGAGCAGTACTTC.

The rearrangement joins TRBV7-6 to TRBJ2-7, with D tentatively TRBD2 (5 bases). The CDR3 sequence is 14 residues long. V was shortened by 1 base and J by 0 bases, with 7 bases between the two germline ends. The germline gives CDR1 SGHVS, CDR2 FNYEAQ. CDR3 in amino acids: CASSLELVSYEQYF. CDR3 sequence (DNA): TGTGCCAGCAGCTTAGAACTAGTCTCCTACGAGCAGTACTTC.

V gene TRBV7-8 combines with J gene TRBJ2-2; 12 bases fit TRBD1. V lost 4 bases and J lost 1; bases outside the gene matches: 4. Germline V lookup: CDR1 SGHVS, CDR2 FQNEAQ. CDR3 length: 17 amino acids. CDR3 bases: TGTGCCAGCAGCTCCGGGACAGGGGGCCGGAACACCGGGGAGCTGTTTTTT. Its translation: CASSSGTGGRNTGELFF.

The chain joins TRBV19 to TRBJ2-7; the match to TRBD1 covers 9 bases. CDR1 and CDR2 from the germline V gene are LNHDA and SQIVND (reference sequence). CDR3 length equals 14 residues. The ends lost 5 bases at V and 3 bases at J; junction bases unmatched: 5. In DNA form, the CDR3 reads TGTGCCAGTAGTCCCGGGACAGGGTACTACGAGCAGTACTTC. It translates to CASSPGTGYYEQYF.

The chain carries TRBV20-1 and TRBJ1-2; TRBD1 agrees at 7 bases. This CDR3 has 11 residues. In germline, CDR1 is DFQATT, CDR2 SNEGSKA (reference sequence). Trimming at V came to 8 bases and at J to 5 bases, leaving 5 bases not matched to a gene. CDR3 region: CSSRGRYGYTF. CDR3 nucleotides: TGCAGTTCCAGGGGGAGATATGGCTACACCTTC.

The chain links TRBV5-6 to TRBJ2-7, with 10 bases lining up with TRBD1. With 3 bases clipped from V and 9 bases from J, the junction kept 9 bases outside the gene matches. CDR1 is SGHDT and CDR2 is YYEEEE in the germline V gene. The CDR3 spans 14 residues. CDR3 protein: CASSSGTGVLGQYF. Written as DNA, the CDR3 is TGTGCCAGCAGCTCCGGGACAGGGGTCCTCGGGCAGTACTTC.

The chain uses TRBV9 and TRBJ2-3; unclear D gene. The CDR3 has 15 amino acids. With 1 base removed from V and 1 base from J, the gap between germline ends came to 10 bases. Germline values: CDR1 SGDLS, CDR2 YYNGEE. CDR3 loop: CASSVSSYGTDTQYF. The DNA of the CDR3 is TGTGCCAGCAGCGTATCCAGTTACGGCACAGATACGCAGTATTTT.

V is TRBV18 and J is TRBJ2-2; TRBD1 might be the D (6 bases). CDR1 is KGHSH, CDR2 LQKENI, per germline. Trimming shortened V by 4 bases and J by 0 bases, and 12 bases separated the two germline ends. The CDR3 contains 16 residues. Here the CDR3 DNA reads TGTGCCAGCTCACAAGGGGACATCGCGAACACCGGGGAGCTGTTTTTT. The encoded protein is CASSQGDIANTGELFF.

This sequence joins TRBV7-9 and TRBJ2-3; D might be TRBD2 (6 bases). Germline assignment: CDR1 SEHNR and CDR2 FQNEAQ (reference sequence). This CDR3 region has 14 residues. Trimming pared 5 bases from V and 2 bases from J, leaving 11 bases between. CDR3 amino acids: CASSLSGPTDTQYF. The CDR3 nucleotides are TGTGCCAGCAGCCTCAGCGGGCCCACAGATACGCAGTATTTT.

This clone was detected only once. This rearrangement joins TRBV18 to TRBJ1-6; TRBD1 aligns across 8 bases. Trimming at V came to 5 bases and at J to 9 bases, leaving 6 bases not matched to a gene. The CDR3 runs to 14 residues. Germline loops: CDR1 KGHSH, CDR2 LQKENI. The CDR3 region has the DNA TGTGCCAGCTCAGCCGACAGGGGCCTTTCACCCCTCCACTTT. The encoded protein is CASSADRGLSPLHF.

The chain recombines TRBV4-2 with TRBJ2-7; perhaps TRBD1 as D (5 bases). V was pared by 5 bases and J by 4 bases, with 18 bases between. The germline gives CDR1 LGHNA, CDR2 YNFKEQ. The CDR3 sequence is 15 residues long. DNA of the CDR3: TGTGCCAGCAGCTACTCGCTCCAGGGCGCGTACGAGCAGTACTTC. This translates into CASSYSLQGAYEQYF.

The chain links TRBV5-6 to TRBJ1-1; maybe TRBD1 (5 bases). CDR3 length: 15 amino acids. CDR1 SGHDT and CDR2 YYEEEE come from the germline V gene. The germline V and J ends were trimmed by 0 bases and 2 bases, with 11 bases remaining between them. The CDR3 DNA reads as TGTGCCAGCAGCTTGGAGGTTCAGGGTAACACTGAAGCTTTCTTT. Protein: CASSLEVQGNTEAFF.

The V and J genes are TRBV27 and TRBJ2-1; 8 bases line up with TRBD1. This CDR3 is 13 amino acids long. J lost 8 bases, V lost 8 bases, and 8 bases had no gene match. Germline V gene lookup returns CDR1 MNHEY and CDR2 SMNVEV (reference sequence). The CDR3: CASQDRGLDEQFF. The CDR3 coding sequence is TGTGCCAGCCAAGACAGGGGTCTCGATGAGCAGTTCTTC.

The CDR3 sequence is CASSLIISWTGYEQYF. DNA of the CDR3: TGTGCCAGCTCACTTATAATTTCATGGACAGGATACGAGCAGTACTTC. The chain is built from TRBV18 and TRBJ2-7, with 7 bases lining up with TRBD1. Trimming removed 4 bases from V and 4 bases from J; junction bases left unmatched: 13. Germline V lookup: CDR1 KGHSH, CDR2 LQKENI. This CDR3 comprises 16 residues.

In nucleotides, the CDR3 is TGTGCCAGCAGCCTAGCGGGGAGCACAGATACGCAGTATTTT. This translates into CASSLAGSTDTQYF. The rearrangement uses TRBV9 and TRBJ2-3; 9 positions agree with TRBD2. The CDR3 length is 14 residues. V trimming: 4 bases; J trimming: 0 bases; junction bases outside the gene matches: 0. Germline V gives CDR1 SGDLS, CDR2 YYNGEE.

The chain carries TRBV30 and TRBJ2-1, with D maybe TRBD1 (5 bases). Trimming took off 2 bases at V and 8 bases at J, with 13 bases between the two ends. Germline CDR1 is GTSNPN and CDR2 is SVGIG (reference sequence). CDR3 length: 13 amino acids. The CDR3: CAWSQGRGDEQFF. The DNA of the CDR3 is TGTGCCTGGAGTCAGGGAAGGGGCGATGAGCAGTTCTTC. The variable domain in full, completed from reference TRBV30 and TRBJ2-1, reads SQTIHQWPATLVQPVGSPLSLECTVEGTSNPNLYWYRQAAGRGLQLLFYSVGIGQISSEVPQNLSASRPQDRQFILSSKKLLLSDSGFYLCAWSQGRGDEQFFGPGTRLTVL.

This clone was counted once. The V and J genes are TRBV7-3 and TRBJ2-1; D is unresolved. Trimming left V 1 base short and J 9 bases short, with 7 bases between. The CDR3 contains 12 residues. Germline loops: CDR1 SGHTA, CDR2 FQGTGA. This chain's CDR3 is CASSLIGAEQFF. CDR3 in DNA: TGTGCCAGCAGCTTAATTGGAGCTGAGCAGTTCTTC. Looking up the rest from reference TRBV7-3 and TRBJ2-1 gives the full variable domain: GAGVSQTPSNKVTEKGKYVELRCDPISGHTALYWYRQSLGQGPEFLIYFQGTGAADDSGLPNDRFFAVRPEGSVSTLKIQRTERGDSAVYLCASSLIGAEQFFGPGTRLTVL.

The CDR3 coding sequence is TGTGGTAGACAGACTTACTCTGGGGCCAACGTCCTGACTTTC. It yields the protein CGRQTYSGANVLTF. The chain joins TRBV2 to TRBJ2-6, with TRBD1 as a possible D gene (5 bases). Germline CDR1 reads SNHLY; CDR2 reads FYNNEI. The CDR3 covers 14 residues.

V is TRBV9 and J is TRBJ2-3; 9 bases map to TRBD2. With 3 bases clipped from V and 4 bases from J, the junction kept 6 bases outside the gene matches. The CDR3 is 15 residues long. CDR1 is SGDLS and CDR2 is YYNGEE in the germline V gene. Here the CDR3 DNA reads TGTGCCAGCAGCGCAGGGACTAGCCACGCAGATACGCAGTATTTT. Protein product: CASSAGTSHADTQYF.